This T cell receptor (beta chain) originates from a study of T-cell reconstitution after alpha-beta-depleted transplantation in children. A few counts support this clonotype. A TCRbeta library incorporating unique molecular identifiers was prepared. TCRdb fed the PCR reads into MiXCR, producing one record per CDR3 protein. Found here are around 600,000 distinct CDR3 sequences, roughly a tenth of them singletons; the top ten hold roughly 3.9%. Sequencing used PBMCs from the stem cell graft donor, obtained from the stem cell graft. The origin of this receptor is a human donor who donated a stem cell graft to a child with acute myeloid leukemia.

CDR3 nucleotides: TGCAGTGCTAGAGATCCCCGCGGGAGGGCTGACACCGGGGAGCTGTTTTTT. Protein sequence: CSARDPRGRADTGELFF. This chain uses TRBV20-1 with TRBJ2-2, with TRBD2 matching over 9 bases. The V and J ends lost 0 bases and 3 bases, in that order; junction bases with no gene match: 8. CDR1 is DFQATT and CDR2 is SNEGSKA in the germline V gene (reference sequence). The CDR3 spans 17 residues.